This entry lists 30 T cell receptor beta chains sequenced from one sample in a study of blood T cell repertoires in COVID-19. This table comes from immunoSEQ multiplex PCR, and its TCRdb copy is limited to in-frame clones, with some not included. The sample contains about 25,000 clones, around 86% of which appear only once. The specimen was peripheral blood. The receptors derive from a man aged 70-80 years with acute or convalescent COVID-19.

The V gene is TRBV9, the J gene TRBJ2-7; 9 bases fit TRBD2. Unmatched junction bases numbered 5, after V lost 3 bases and J lost 10 bases. Germline lookup yields CDR1 SGDLS and CDR2 YYNGEE. The CDR3 covers 12 residues. The CDR3 spells CASSGLAGSQYF. The DNA of the CDR3 is TGTGCCAGCAGCGGCCTAGCGGGGTCCCAGTACTTC.

The chain combines TRBV15 with TRBJ1-1, with a possible D match to TRBD1 (6 bases). V was clipped by 0 bases and J by 0 bases, with 8 bases between them. This CDR3 has 15 amino acids. Looked up from germline, CDR1 is LNHNV and CDR2 is YYDKDF (reference sequence). CDR3 residues: CATSRDGTLNTEAFF. DNA of the CDR3: TGTGCCACCAGCAGAGACGGGACATTGAACACTGAAGCTTTCTTT.

The chain combines TRBV6-5 with TRBJ1-2; TRBD1 agrees at 9 bases. The CDR3 runs 12 residues. J lost 10 bases, V lost 6 bases, and 6 bases had no gene match. Looked up from germline, CDR1 is MNHEY and CDR2 is SVGAGI. The CDR3 reads CASRSTGGDYTF. DNA for the CDR3: TGTGCCAGCAGGTCGACAGGGGGAGACTACACCTTC.

The chain employs TRBV18 and TRBJ1-5; D uncertain. Germline lookup yields CDR1 KGHSH and CDR2 LQKENI. V lost 3 bases to trimming and J lost 2 bases, with 11 bases between them. This CDR3 is built from 15 residues. Here the CDR3 reads CASSPRSGGNQPQHF. The CDR3 nucleotides are TGTGCCAGCTCACCTCGTTCAGGCGGCAATCAGCCCCAGCATTTT.

The chain combines TRBV7-2 with TRBJ2-1; the D is unclear. The CDR3 covers 10 residues. Trimming cost V 5 bases and J 11 bases, with 7 bases left between them. The germline V gene encodes CDR1 SGHTA and CDR2 FQGNSA. For the CDR3, the DNA is TGTGCCAGCAGCCAGGAACAGCAGTTCTTC. This encodes CASSQEQQFF. The full variable domain, with the rest looked up from reference TRBV7-2 and TRBJ2-1, is GAGVSQSPSNKVTEKGKDVELRCDPISGHTALYWYRQSLGQGLEFLIYFQGNSAPDKSGLPSDRFSAERTGGSVSTLTIQRTQQEDSAVYLCASSQEQQFFGPGTRLTVL.

The chain combines TRBV7-6 with TRBJ2-6; 9 bases are shared with TRBD1. From germline, CDR1 is SGHVS and CDR2 FNYEAQ. This CDR3 has 18 residues. Trimming at V came to 2 bases and at J to 4 bases, leaving 9 bases not matched to a gene. CDR3 protein: CASSLIQGALAGANVLTF. The CDR3 DNA follows: TGTGCCAGCAGCTTAATACAGGGGGCGCTGGCCGGGGCCAACGTCCTGACTTTC.

This clone appeared once. J is TRBJ1-1 and V is TRBV9; weak D call: TRBD1 (5 bases). Germline V gene sequence: CDR1 SGDLS, CDR2 YYNGEE. The length of the CDR3 is 12 residues. V lost 0 bases and J lost 11, with 11 bases in between. CDR3 sequence reads: CASSVVGGGAFF. Here the CDR3 DNA reads TGTGCCAGCAGCGTAGTTGGGGGAGGGGCTTTCTTT.

The rearrangement links TRBV6-1 to TRBJ2-1, with TRBD2 as a possible D gene (5 bases). V lost 2 bases, J lost 5 bases, and 10 bases lay in between. This CDR3 region has 14 residues. Per the germline V gene, CDR1 is MNHNS and CDR2 is SASEGT. CDR3 region: CASSEFGLHNEQFF. The CDR3, as DNA: TGTGCCAGCAGTGAATTCGGACTCCACAATGAGCAGTTCTTC.

The V and J genes are TRBV10-2 and TRBJ1-4; a possible D gene is TRBD1 (6 bases). This CDR3 region has 15 residues. The V end was cut by 11 bases, the J end by 3 bases, with 19 bases between. Per germline, CDR1 WSHSY and CDR2 SAAADI. The CDR3 protein is CACKPRGASNEKLFF. Written as DNA, the CDR3 is TGCGCCTGCAAACCCAGGGGCGCCTCTAATGAAAAACTGTTTTTT.

This rearrangement joins TRBV10-3 to TRBJ2-1, with 8 bases fitting TRBD1. J gave up 5 bases and V 4 bases, and 1 base lay outside the gene matches. CDR3 length equals 13 residues. Germline values: CDR1 ENHRY, CDR2 SYGVKD. The chain's CDR3 is CAISGGQDNEQFF. The CDR3 DNA reads TGTGCCATCAGTGGGGGACAGGACAATGAGCAGTTCTTC.

This chain links TRBV12-3 or TRBV12-4 with TRBJ1-1; possible D gene TRBD1, 6 bases. The CDR3 extends over 13 amino acids. Between the trimmed V and J ends, which lost 5 bases and 1 base, there was a span of 8 bases. The CDR3: CASSVRGNTEAFF. In DNA form, the CDR3 reads TGTGCCAGCAGTGTCAGGGGGAACACTGAAGCTTTCTTT.

The rearrangement joins TRBV6-5 to TRBJ2-3, with 10 bases aligning to TRBD2. The CDR3 covers 14 residues. Germline V gene sequence: CDR1 MNHEY, CDR2 SVGAGI. With 7 bases clipped from V and 1 base from J, the junction kept 2 bases outside the gene matches. The CDR3 loop is CASKGTSGTDTQYF. The CDR3 DNA is TGTGCCAGCAAAGGGACTAGCGGCACAGATACGCAGTATTTT.

CDR3 sequence reads: CASSDSATGGPGEQYF. In DNA, the CDR3 is TGTGCCAGCAGTGACTCCGCAACGGGAGGGCCGGGGGAGCAGTACTTC. V usage is TRBV6-4 and J usage is TRBJ2-7, with 8 bases lining up with TRBD2. Unmatched junction bases numbered 11, after V lost 0 bases and J lost 7 bases. This CDR3 comprises 16 residues. The germline gives CDR1 MRHNA, CDR2 SNTAGT.

This clone was detected only a few times. The chain joins TRBV5-6 to TRBJ2-1, with TRBD1 identical over 9 bases. Germline CDR1 SGHDT, CDR2 YYEEEE. This CDR3 comprises 15 residues. J lost 4 bases, V lost 4 bases, and 6 bases had no gene match. For the CDR3, the DNA is TGTGCCAGCAGCCACACAGGGGGCTTGTACAATGAGCAGTTCTTC. It is translated as CASSHTGGLYNEQFF.

There are a few counts of this clone. The chain has TRBV19 and TRBJ1-5; D gene unclear. CDR1 and CDR2 (germline): LNHDA, SQIVND (reference sequence). Trimming took off 0 bases at V and 0 bases at J, with 6 bases between the two ends. This CDR3 contains 15 residues. The CDR3 loop is CASSIDGSSNQPQHF. The CDR3 DNA follows: TGTGCCAGTAGTATAGATGGGAGTAGCAATCAGCCCCAGCATTTT.

This chain connects TRBV6-6 to TRBJ1-4, with 7 bases fitting TRBD1. The CDR3 runs to 11 residues. Germline V lookup: CDR1 MNHNY, CDR2 SVGAGI (reference sequence). V dropped 6 bases and J dropped 10; count of bases not matched to a gene: 2. The CDR3 loop reads CASRDRVKLFF. In DNA, the CDR3 is TGTGCCAGCAGAGACAGGGTAAAACTGTTTTTT.

The rearrangement uses TRBV5-8 and TRBJ1-5, with 7 bases fitting TRBD1. The junction had 14 bases not matched to a gene; V was cut back by 4 bases and J by 7 bases. CDR1 and CDR2 (germline): SGHTS, YDEGEE. This CDR3 comprises 16 residues. The CDR3 DNA reads TGTGCCAGCAGCCTTATTGACAGGGTAAAGGGACAGCCCCAGCATTTT. As protein: CASSLIDRVKGQPQHF.

The chain carries TRBV6-5 and TRBJ1-3, with no clear D. The CDR3 loop spans 12 amino acids. The germline CDR1 and CDR2 sequences are MNHEY and SVGAGI. V dropped 11 bases and J dropped 0 bases, with 8 bases sitting between them. The CDR3 here is CASLSSGNTIYF. Here the CDR3 DNA reads TGTGCCTCCTTGAGCTCTGGAAACACCATATATTTT.

The rearrangement links TRBV11-2 to TRBJ1-6; D is undetermined. V dropped 1 base and J dropped 7 bases, with 11 bases sitting between them. The CDR3 has 15 residues. The germline CDR1 and CDR2 sequences are SGHAT and FQNNGV. Here the CDR3 reads CASSLVGRGNSPLHF. CDR3 DNA: TGTGCCAGCAGCTTAGTAGGCAGAGGGAATTCACCCCTCCACTTT. Based on the CDR3 plus reference TRBV11-2 and TRBJ1-6, the full variable domain is EAGVAQSPRYKIIEKRQSVAFWCNPISGHATLYWYQQILGQGPKLLIQFQNNGVVDDSQLPKDRFSAERLKGVDSTLKIQPAKLEDSAVYLCASSLVGRGNSPLHFGNGTRLTVT.

The V and J genes are TRBV30 and TRBJ2-5; D is possibly TRBD2 (5 bases). The CDR3 has 16 residues. V dropped 0 bases and J dropped 5 bases, with 19 bases sitting between them. In germline, CDR1 is GTSNPN, CDR2 SVGIG (reference sequence). The DNA for the CDR3 is TGTGCCTGGAGTGTGGGCAGCGGCTGGAGTTCGGAGACCCAGTACTTC. Its protein product is CAWSVGSGWSSETQYF.

This chain joins TRBV10-1 and TRBJ2-1, with D unclear. Trimming stripped 5 bases from V and 3 bases from J, with 2 bases between. Per the germline V gene, CDR1 is WNHNN and CDR2 is SYGVQD (reference sequence). This CDR3 has 11 residues. The CDR3 DNA reads TGCGCCAGCAGTCGCTACAATGAGCAGTTCTTC. The encoded protein is CASSRYNEQFF.

The chain couples TRBV14 to TRBJ1-6; the match to TRBD1 covers 8 bases. Germline V lookup: CDR1 SGHDN, CDR2 FVKESK. Unmatched junction bases numbered 1, after V lost 4 bases and J lost 8 bases. This CDR3 has 13 residues. The CDR3 DNA is TGTGCCAGCAGCCTACAGGGGGATTCACCCCTCCACTTT. Translating it yields CASSLQGDSPLHF.

By frequency in the sample, this clone is medium-sized. V is TRBV2 and J is TRBJ2-7; no clear D. Germline assignment: CDR1 SNHLY and CDR2 FYNNEI. V was pared by 4 bases and J by 6 bases, with 13 bases between. This CDR3 contains 13 residues. CDR3 sequence (DNA): TGTGCCAGCAGTGGTCTAGAATCGGGCGAGCAGTACTTC. Translating gives CASSGLESGEQYF.

This sequence joins TRBV5-6 and TRBJ1-3; D remains unclear. Germline V gene lookup returns CDR1 SGHDT and CDR2 YYEEEE. V was cut by 0 bases and J by 3 bases, with 7 bases left in between. This CDR3 has 14 residues. The DNA for the CDR3 is TGTGCCAGCAGCTTGGGCCAGATTGGAAACACCATATATTTT. It codes for CASSLGQIGNTIYF.

The gene calls are TRBV7-2 and TRBJ2-5, with 8 positions matching TRBD2. The germline V gene encodes CDR1 SGHTA and CDR2 FQGNSA. The CDR3 covers 14 residues. V lost 2 bases, J lost 3 bases, and 2 bases stayed unmatched. Written as DNA, the CDR3 is TGTGCCAGCAGCTTATCGACTAGCGAAGAGACCCAGTACTTC. As protein: CASSLSTSEETQYF.

The chain links TRBV2 to TRBJ2-5; no reliable D call. CDR3 length equals 11 residues. Germline CDR1 and CDR2: SNHLY and FYNNEI. Trimming removed 2 bases from V and 5 bases from J, with 3 bases in between. The DNA for the CDR3 is TGTGCCAGCAGTGAATATGAGACCCAGTACTTC. Protein: CASSEYETQYF.

This sequence joins TRBV6-2 or TRBV6-3 and TRBJ2-7; 10 bases agree with TRBD1. V gave up 0 bases and J gave up 0 bases; unmatched junction bases: 5. CDR1 and CDR2 from the germline V gene are MNHEY and SVGEGT. The CDR3 loop spans 17 amino acids. The CDR3 region has the DNA TGTGCCAGCAGTTACTCGACGGGACAGGGGTTCTCCTACGAGCAGTACTTC. Its protein product is CASSYSTGQGFSYEQYF.

This clone is labeled as medium-sized. The J gene is TRBJ1-6, the V gene TRBV19, with 10 bases aligning to TRBD1. Per germline, CDR1 LNHDA and CDR2 SQIVND (reference sequence). The CDR3 spans 14 residues. V was clipped by 5 bases and J by 7 bases; unmatched bases: 2. In DNA form, the CDR3 reads TGTGCCAGTAGTCCGGGACAGGGGAATTCACCCCTCCACTTT. Encoded protein: CASSPGQGNSPLHF.

The V gene is TRBV7-6, the J gene TRBJ1-1; a weak D match, TRBD1 (5 bases). This CDR3 contains 16 residues. Trimming took off 5 bases at V and 0 bases at J, with 16 bases between the two ends. Germline CDR1 is SGHVS and CDR2 is FNYEAQ. CDR3 bases: TGTGCCAGCAGCCCAGGTCCGAGACAGATGAACACTGAAGCTTTCTTT. As protein: CASSPGPRQMNTEAFF. Filled out from reference TRBV7-6 and TRBJ1-1, the complete variable domain reads GAGVSQSPRYKVTKRGQDVALRCDPISGHVSLYWYRQALGQGPEFLTYFNYEAQQDKSGLPNDRFSAERPEGSISTLTIQRTEQRDSAMYRCASSPGPRQMNTEAFFGQGTRLTVV.

The J gene is TRBJ2-5, the V gene TRBV7-8; 9 bases fit TRBD2. Trimming removed 0 bases from V and 1 base from J; junction bases left unmatched: 6. This CDR3 comprises 17 residues. Germline values: CDR1 SGHVS, CDR2 FQNEAQ. The CDR3 nucleotides read TGTGCCAGCAGCTTAGCGCTGGTAGCGGGGGCCCAAGAGACCCAGTACTTC. It yields the protein CASSLALVAGAQETQYF.